Listed here is a single T cell receptor beta chain. This entry is derived from a study of blood T cell repertoires in COVID-19. Study in general: Samples of COVID-19 (acute and convalescent) were obtained from the United States, Italy and Spain. The analysed material was cDNA or gDNA that came from T cells, B-cell-depleted T cells, or PBMCs.

Trimming cost V 7 bases and J 6 bases; bases outside gene matches: 10. In germline, CDR1 is SQVTM, CDR2 ANQGSEA. The length of the CDR3 is 13 residues. Study processing details: Quantification of nucleated cells was approximated via reference gene primer amplification. The repertoire was sequenced with immunoSEQ multiplex PCR; TCRdb's copy has only in-frame clones and lacks some. The D gene and trimming were derived from the DNA, and the V and J assignments and clone size from that table. Among about 83,000 clones listed, more than 75% were seen once. The sequencing input was peripheral blood. The TCR was taken from a woman aged 80 or over with active or convalescent COVID-19. The chain employs TRBV29-1 and TRBJ1-2; 8 bases agree with TRBD1. The CDR3 coding sequence is TGCAGCGCCGACGGGACAGGACTGAATGGCTACACCTTC. Encoded protein: CSADGTGLNGYTF. Combining the CDR3 with reference TRBV29-1 and TRBJ1-2 gives the whole variable domain SAVISQKPSRDICQRGTSLTIQCQVDSQVTMMFWYRQQPGQSLTLIATANQGSEATYESGFVIDKFPISRPNLTFSTLTVSNMSPEDSSIYLCSADGTGLNGYTFGSGTRLTVV.